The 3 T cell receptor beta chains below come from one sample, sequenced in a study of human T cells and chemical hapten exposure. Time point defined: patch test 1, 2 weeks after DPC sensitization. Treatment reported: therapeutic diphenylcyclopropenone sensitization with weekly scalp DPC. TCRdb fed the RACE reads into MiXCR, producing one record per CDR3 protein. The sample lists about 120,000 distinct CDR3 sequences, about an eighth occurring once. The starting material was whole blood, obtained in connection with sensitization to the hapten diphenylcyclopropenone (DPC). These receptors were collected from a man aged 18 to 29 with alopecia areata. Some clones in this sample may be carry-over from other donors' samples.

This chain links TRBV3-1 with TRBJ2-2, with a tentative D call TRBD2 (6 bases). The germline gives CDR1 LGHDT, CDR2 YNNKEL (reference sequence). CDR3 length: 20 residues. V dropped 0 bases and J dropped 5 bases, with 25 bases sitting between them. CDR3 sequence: CASSQERILGRGRTTGELFF. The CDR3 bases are TGTGCCAGCAGCCAAGAGAGGATCTTGGGGCGGGGCCGAACGACCGGGGAGCTGTTTTTT.

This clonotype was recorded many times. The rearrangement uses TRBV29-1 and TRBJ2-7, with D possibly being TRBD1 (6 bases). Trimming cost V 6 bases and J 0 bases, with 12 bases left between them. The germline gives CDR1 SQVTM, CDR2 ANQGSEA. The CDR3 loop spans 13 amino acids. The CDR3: CSVDTGNSYEQYF. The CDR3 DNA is TGCAGCGTGGATACAGGGAACTCCTACGAGCAGTACTTC.

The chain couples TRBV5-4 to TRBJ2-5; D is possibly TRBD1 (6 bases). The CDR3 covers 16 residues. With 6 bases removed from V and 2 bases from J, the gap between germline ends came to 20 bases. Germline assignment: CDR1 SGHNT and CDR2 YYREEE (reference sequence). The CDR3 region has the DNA TGTGCCAGCACGACTGGCCTGGGACACCCACAAGAGACCCAGTACTTC. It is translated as CASTTGLGHPQETQYF.